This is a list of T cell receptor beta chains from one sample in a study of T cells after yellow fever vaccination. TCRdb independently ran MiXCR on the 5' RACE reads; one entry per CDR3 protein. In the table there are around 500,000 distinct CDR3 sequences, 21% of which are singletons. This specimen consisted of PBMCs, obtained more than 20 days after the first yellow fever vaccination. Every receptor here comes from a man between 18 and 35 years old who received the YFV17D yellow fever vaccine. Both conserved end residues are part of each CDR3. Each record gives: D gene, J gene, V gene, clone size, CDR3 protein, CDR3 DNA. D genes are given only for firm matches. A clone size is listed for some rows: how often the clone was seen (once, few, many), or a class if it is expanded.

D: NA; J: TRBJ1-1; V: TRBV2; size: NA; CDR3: CASSEYVEAFF; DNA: TGTGCCAGCAGTGAATATGTAGAAGCTTTCTTT
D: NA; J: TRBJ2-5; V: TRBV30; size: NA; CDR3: CAWSASQRGNVETQYF; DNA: TGTGCCTGGAGTGCCTCCCAGAGGGGAAATGTGGAGACCCAGTACTTC
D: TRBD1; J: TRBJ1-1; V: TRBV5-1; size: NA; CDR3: CASSVGRGLGTEAFF; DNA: TGCGCCAGCAGCGTGGGAAGGGGGCTAGGCACTGAAGCTTTCTTT
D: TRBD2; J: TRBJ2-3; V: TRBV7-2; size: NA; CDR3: CASSLAGRRGNTDTQYF; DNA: TGTGCCAGCAGCTTAGCCGGGCGGCGGGGGAACACAGATACGCAGTATTTT
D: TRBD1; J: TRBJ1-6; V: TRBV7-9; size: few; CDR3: CASSPSWSGQGNSPLHF; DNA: TGTGCCAGCAGCCCAAGCTGGTCCGGACAGGGTAATTCACCCCTCCACTTT
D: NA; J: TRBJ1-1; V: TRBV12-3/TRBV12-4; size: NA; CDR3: CASSPFRDEAFF; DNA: TGTGCCAGCAGTCCTTTCCGCGATGAAGCTTTCTTT
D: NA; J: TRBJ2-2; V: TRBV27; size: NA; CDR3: CASSAWGTGELFF; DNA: TGTGCCAGCAGTGCGTGGGGCACCGGGGAGCTGTTTTTT
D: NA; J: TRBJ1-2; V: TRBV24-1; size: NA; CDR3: CATSDSERTNGYTF; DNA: TGTGCCACCAGTGATTCGGAGAGAACTAATGGCTACACCTTC
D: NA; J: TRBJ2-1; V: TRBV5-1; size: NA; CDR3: CASSSQAAGSYNEQFF; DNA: TGCGCCAGCAGCTCCCAGGCGGCAGGATCCTACAATGAGCAGTTCTTC
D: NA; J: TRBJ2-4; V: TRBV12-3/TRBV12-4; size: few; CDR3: CASSRRETGKNIQYF; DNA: TGTGCCAGCAGCCGCAGGGAGACGGGCAAAAACATTCAGTACTTC
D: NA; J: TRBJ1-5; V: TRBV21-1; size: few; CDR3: CASSKIGRGQGCQPQHF; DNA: TGTGCCAGCAGCAAAATTGGGAGGGGACAGGGTTGCCAGCCCCAGCATTTT
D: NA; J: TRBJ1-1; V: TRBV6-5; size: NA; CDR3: CASSYSRRGGMNTEAFF; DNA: TGTGCCAGCAGTTATTCCCGTCGAGGGGGAATGAACACTGAAGCTTTCTTT
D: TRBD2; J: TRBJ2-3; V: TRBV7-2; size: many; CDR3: CASSPSGDTQYF; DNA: TGTGCCAGCAGCCCTAGCGGGGATACGCAGTATTTT
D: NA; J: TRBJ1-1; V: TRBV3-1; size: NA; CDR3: CASSQYSRLNTEAFF; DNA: TGTGCCAGCAGCCAATATTCAAGGTTGAACACTGAAGCTTTCTTT
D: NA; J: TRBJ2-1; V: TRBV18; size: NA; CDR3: CASSPITEYNEQFF; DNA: TGTGCCAGCTCACCAATAACCGAATACAATGAGCAGTTCTTC
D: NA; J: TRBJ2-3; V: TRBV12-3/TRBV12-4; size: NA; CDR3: CASSFVSTDTQYF; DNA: TGTGCCAGCAGTTTTGTCAGCACAGATACGCAGTATTTT
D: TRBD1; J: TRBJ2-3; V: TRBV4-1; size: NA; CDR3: CASSQGGQGHTDTQYF; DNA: TGCGCCAGCAGCCAAGGCGGACAGGGACACACAGATACGCAGTATTTT
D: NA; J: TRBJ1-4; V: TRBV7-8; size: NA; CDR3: CASSTTVLGELFF; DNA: TGTGCCAGCAGCACGACCGTCCTCGGGGAACTGTTTTTT
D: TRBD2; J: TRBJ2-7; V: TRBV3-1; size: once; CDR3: CACCLLAGGGHEQYF; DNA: TGTGCCTGCTGCCTTTTGGCGGGGGGGGGCCACGAGCAGTACTTC
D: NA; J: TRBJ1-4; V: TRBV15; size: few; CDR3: CATSRFFNEKLFF; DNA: TGTGCCACCAGCAGGTTCTTTAATGAAAAACTGTTTTTT
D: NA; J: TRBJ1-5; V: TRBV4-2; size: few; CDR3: CASSQDRDGPYSNQPQHF; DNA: TGTGCCAGCAGCCAAGATCGGGACGGACCATATAGCAATCAGCCCCAGCATTTT
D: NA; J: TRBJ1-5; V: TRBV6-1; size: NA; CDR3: CASSDRVRQPQHF; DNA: TGTGCCAGCAGTGACAGGGTCCGGCAGCCCCAGCATTTT
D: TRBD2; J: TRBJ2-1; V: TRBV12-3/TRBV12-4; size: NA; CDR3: CASSLASGGINEQFF; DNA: TGTGCCAGCAGTTTAGCAAGCGGGGGAATCAATGAGCAGTTCTTC
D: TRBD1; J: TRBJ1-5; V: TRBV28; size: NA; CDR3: CASSLSIPGGNQPQHF; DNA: TGTGCCAGCAGTTTGTCGATCCCAGGGGGGAATCAGCCCCAGCATTTT
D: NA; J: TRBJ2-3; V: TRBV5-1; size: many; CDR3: CASSVLGLDSDTQYF; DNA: TGCGCCAGCAGCGTCCTAGGTCTAGACTCGGATACGCAGTATTTT
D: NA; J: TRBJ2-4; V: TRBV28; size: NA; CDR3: CASSFRGAIQYF; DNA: TGTGCCAGCAGTTTCAGAGGAGCTATTCAGTACTTC
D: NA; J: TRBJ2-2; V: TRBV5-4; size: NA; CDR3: CASSLASGAPSSTGELFF; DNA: TGTGCCAGCAGCTTGGCAAGCGGCGCGCCGTCTAGTACCGGGGAGCTGTTTTTT
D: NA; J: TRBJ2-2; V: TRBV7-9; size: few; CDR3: CASSLEGQGNGELFF; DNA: TGTGCCAGCAGCTTAGAAGGCCAGGGGAACGGGGAGCTGTTTTTT
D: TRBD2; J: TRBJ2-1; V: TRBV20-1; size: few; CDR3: CSALDPGTSDAYNEQFF; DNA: TGCAGTGCTCTAGACCCCGGGACTAGCGACGCCTACAATGAGCAGTTCTTC
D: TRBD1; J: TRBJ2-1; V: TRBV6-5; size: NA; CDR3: CASSYLQGKDEQFF; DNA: TGTGCCAGCAGTTACTTACAGGGGAAGGATGAGCAGTTCTTC
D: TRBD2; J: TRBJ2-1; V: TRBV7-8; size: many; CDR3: CASSLRSSGGAGFF; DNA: TGTGCCAGCAGCTTAAGGTCTAGCGGGGGGGCGGGGTTCTTC
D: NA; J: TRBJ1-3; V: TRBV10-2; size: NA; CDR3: CASSNGNTIYF; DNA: TGCGCCAGCAGTAACGGAAACACCATATATTTT